This T cell receptor (beta chain) appears in the sequencing data of a study of blood T cell repertoires in COVID-19. Study information: Samples taken during acute and convalescent COVID-19 were collected in the United States, Italy and Spain.

Participant age was about 18 to 95 years, and participants resided in roughly 25 US areas. Donors were grouped by their self-reported clinical history. Resolution of symptoms, clearance, or two negative PCRs was present in recovered Cohort 3 donors. This CDR3 region has 14 residues. Germline V lookup: CDR1 SGHTA, CDR2 FQGNSA. The V end lost 1 base, the J end lost 6 bases, and 9 bases lay between the germline ends. The table came from immunoSEQ multiplex PCR; TCRdb's copy has only in-frame clones and leaves some out. The data contain fewer than 350,000 clones, 80% to 90% of them seen just once; the ten biggest clones take up roughly 2%. This clone was detected once.

This receptor was obtained from a man under 40 who had recovered from COVID-19. The sample taken for sequencing was PBMCs or T cells enriched from blood (not recorded which). The chain recombines TRBV7-2 with TRBJ1-4; possible D gene TRBD1, 6 bases. CDR3 DNA sequence: TGTGCCAGCAGCTTAGGCAGGGGTCATGAAAAACTGTTTTTT. Its protein product is CASSLGRGHEKLFF.